This T cell receptor beta chain came from a study of T cells in Graves' hyperthyroidism and ophthalmopathy. Study overall: Peripheral blood was taken when the disease was first diagnosed, before any treatment began.

Graves' hyperthyroidism without ophthalmopathy progression within 18 months was termed stable. Clinicians diagnosed patients from clinical symptoms, serum thyroxine and TRAb, thyroid ultrasound and orbital computed tomography. RNA transcripts served as the template for amplifying TCR beta CDR3 regions. HTBI primers were employed in a first-round RT-PCR of the TCR CDR3. TCRdb reanalysed the multiplex PCR reads using MiXCR and keeps one entry per CDR3 protein. This sample has 800,000 or so distinct CDR3 sequences, with 38% found just once. Regarding the study as a whole: The blood repertoire included most of the expanded thyroid clonotypes above 0.001.

This clonotype has just a few counts. Antigen specificity is unknown. Compared with germline, one end of the junction differs, possibly owing to a read error. CDR3 length equals 15 residues. The V gene's germline CDR1 is SSHAT and CDR2 FNYEAQ (reference sequence). The chain has TRBV7-7 and TRBJ2-2; TRBD1 agrees at 7 bases. The sequenced sample was blood. This TCR came from a man between 18 and 29 years old with Graves' hyperthyroidism. The CDR3 bases are TGTGCTAGCAGCCCCAGGGGGTCGGGCACCGGGGAGCTGTTTTTT. Translation gives CASSPRGSGTGELFF.